This T cell receptor beta chain is drawn from a study of CD8 T cells in Susac syndrome. Study-wide findings and caveats: The CD4+ T cell repertoires that were profiled in Susac syndrome showed no clonal expansion.

The V gene's germline CDR1 is MNHNS and CDR2 SASEGT. The CDR3 sequence is 17 residues long. The trim removed 5 bases at V and 7 bases at J, leaving 14 bases unmatched. TCR beta from blood CD8+ and CD4+ T cells was sequenced. A quantity of 0.5 to 1 ug RNA underwent reverse transcription using random hexamers. A multiplex approach, immunoSEQ multiplex PCR, amplified TCR beta CDR3 across 54 Vbeta and 13 Jbeta. TCRdb analysed the immunoSEQ multiplex PCR reads with MiXCR anew, one entry per CDR3 protein. The sample records around 200,000 distinct CDR3 sequences, 90% to 97% being singletons. As regards this clonotype: Its antigen is unidentified.

The V and J genes are TRBV6-1 and TRBJ2-2; 9 bases fit TRBD1. Sequencing input: CD4+ T cells from PBMCs. The sequence was obtained from a human donor with Susac syndrome. The CDR3 here is CASSQSQRTGEHGELFF. CDR3 coding DNA: TGTGCCAGCAGTCAATCCCAGAGGACAGGGGAGCACGGGGAGCTGTTTTTT.